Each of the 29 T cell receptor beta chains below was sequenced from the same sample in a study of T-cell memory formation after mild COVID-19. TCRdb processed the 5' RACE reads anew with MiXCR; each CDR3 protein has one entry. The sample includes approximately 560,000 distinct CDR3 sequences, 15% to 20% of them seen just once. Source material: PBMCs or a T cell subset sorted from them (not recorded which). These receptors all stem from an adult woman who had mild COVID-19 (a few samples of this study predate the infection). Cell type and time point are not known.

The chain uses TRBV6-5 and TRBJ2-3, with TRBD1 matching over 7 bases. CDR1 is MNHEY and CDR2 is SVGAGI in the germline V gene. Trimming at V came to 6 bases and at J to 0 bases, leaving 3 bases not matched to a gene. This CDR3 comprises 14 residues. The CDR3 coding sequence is TGTGCCAGCAGGCAGGGGGTAAGCACAGATACGCAGTATTTT. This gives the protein CASRQGVSTDTQYF.

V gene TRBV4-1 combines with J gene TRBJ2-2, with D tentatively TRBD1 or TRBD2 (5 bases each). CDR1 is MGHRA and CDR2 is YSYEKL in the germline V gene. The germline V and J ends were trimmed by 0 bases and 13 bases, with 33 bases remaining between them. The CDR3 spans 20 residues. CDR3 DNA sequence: TGCGCCAGCAGCCAAGATTTCGCGAGTTCGACAGTCACACACGGGGCTGGGCTGTTTTTT. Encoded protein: CASSQDFASSTVTHGAGLFF.

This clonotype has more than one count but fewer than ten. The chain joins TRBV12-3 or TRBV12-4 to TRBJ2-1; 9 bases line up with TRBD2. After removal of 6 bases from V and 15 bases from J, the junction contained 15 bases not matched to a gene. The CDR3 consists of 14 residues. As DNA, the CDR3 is TGTGCCAGCAGCCCGCTTATTGCGGGGGGGCCGAGGTTCTTC. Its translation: CASSPLIAGGPRFF.

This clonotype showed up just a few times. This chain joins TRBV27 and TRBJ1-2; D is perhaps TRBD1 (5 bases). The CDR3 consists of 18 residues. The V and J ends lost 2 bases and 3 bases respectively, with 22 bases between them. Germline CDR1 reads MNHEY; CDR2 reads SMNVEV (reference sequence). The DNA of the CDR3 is TGTGCCAGCAGTTTAAGGATTTTTCGGGATGGGGCCCACTATGGCTACACCTTC. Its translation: CASSLRIFRDGAHYGYTF.

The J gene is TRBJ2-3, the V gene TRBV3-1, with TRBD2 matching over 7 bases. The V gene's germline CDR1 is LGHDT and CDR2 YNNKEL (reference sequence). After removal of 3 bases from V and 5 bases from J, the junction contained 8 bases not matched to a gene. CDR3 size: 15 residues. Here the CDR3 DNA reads TGTGCCAGCAGCCACCGGACTAGTTCAGGAGATACGCAGTATTTT. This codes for CASSHRTSSGDTQYF.

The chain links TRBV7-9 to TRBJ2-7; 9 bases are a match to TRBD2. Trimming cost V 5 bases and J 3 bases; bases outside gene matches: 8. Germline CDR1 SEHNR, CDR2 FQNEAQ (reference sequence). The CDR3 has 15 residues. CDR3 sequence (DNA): TGTGCCAGCAGCAGCACTAGCGGGCACGGCTACGAGCAGTACTTC. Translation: CASSSTSGHGYEQYF.

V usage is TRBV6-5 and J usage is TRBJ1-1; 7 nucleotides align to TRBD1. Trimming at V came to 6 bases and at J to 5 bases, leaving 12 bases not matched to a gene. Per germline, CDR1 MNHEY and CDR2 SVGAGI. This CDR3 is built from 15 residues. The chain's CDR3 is CASSPGTARGTEAFF. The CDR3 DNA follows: TGTGCCAGCAGCCCCGGGACAGCTAGAGGGACTGAAGCTTTCTTT.

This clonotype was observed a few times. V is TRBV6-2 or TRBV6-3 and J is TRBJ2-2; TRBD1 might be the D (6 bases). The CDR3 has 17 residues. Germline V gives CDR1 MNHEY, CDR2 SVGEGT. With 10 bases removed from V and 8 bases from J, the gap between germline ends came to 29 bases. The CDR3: CATQTDLGTTLRGELFF. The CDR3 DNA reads TGTGCCACCCAAACCGACCTCGGGACAACTCTGAGAGGGGAGCTGTTTTTT.

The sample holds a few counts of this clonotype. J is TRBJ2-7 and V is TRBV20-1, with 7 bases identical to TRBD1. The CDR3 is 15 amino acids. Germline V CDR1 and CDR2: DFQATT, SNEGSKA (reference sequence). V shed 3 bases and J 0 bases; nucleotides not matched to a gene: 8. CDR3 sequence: CSARGQSISSYEQYF. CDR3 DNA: TGCAGTGCTAGGGGACAGTCGATAAGCTCCTACGAGCAGTACTTC.

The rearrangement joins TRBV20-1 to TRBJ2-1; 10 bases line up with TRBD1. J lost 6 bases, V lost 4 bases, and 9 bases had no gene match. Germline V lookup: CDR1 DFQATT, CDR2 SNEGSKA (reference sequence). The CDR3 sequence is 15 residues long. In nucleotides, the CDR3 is TGCAGTGCTACGTCGGACAGGGGGATCGTCAATGAGCAGTTCTTC. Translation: CSATSDRGIVNEQFF.

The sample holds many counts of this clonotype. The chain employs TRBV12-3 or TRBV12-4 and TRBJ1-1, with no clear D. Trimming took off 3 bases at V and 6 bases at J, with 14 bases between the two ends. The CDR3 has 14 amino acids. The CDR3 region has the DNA TGTGCCAGCAGTTTCCGGCCGGGTCAGGCTGAAGCTTTCTTT. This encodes CASSFRPGQAEAFF.

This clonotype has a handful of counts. The CDR3 reads CASSSNQGRTEAFF. The CDR3 DNA is TGTGCCAGCAGCTCCAACCAGGGAAGAACTGAAGCTTTCTTT. The chain combines TRBV11-2 with TRBJ1-1, with D possibly matching TRBD1 (5 bases). Germline loops: CDR1 SGHAT, CDR2 FQNNGV. The CDR3 has 14 amino acids. V was trimmed by 4 bases and J by 5 bases, leaving 14 bases between them. Supplemented by reference TRBV11-2 and TRBJ1-1, the full variable domain reads EAGVAQSPRYKIIEKRQSVAFWCNPISGHATLYWYQQILGQGPKLLIQFQNNGVVDDSQLPKDRFSAERLKGVDSTLKIQPAKLEDSAVYLCASSSNQGRTEAFFGQGTRLTVV.

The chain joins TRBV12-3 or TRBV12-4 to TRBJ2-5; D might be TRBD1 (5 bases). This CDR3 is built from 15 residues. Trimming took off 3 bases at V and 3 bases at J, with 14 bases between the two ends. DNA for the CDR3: TGTGCCAGCAGTTTCGGCGGAGCAGGGAAAGAGACCCAGTACTTC. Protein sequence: CASSFGGAGKETQYF.

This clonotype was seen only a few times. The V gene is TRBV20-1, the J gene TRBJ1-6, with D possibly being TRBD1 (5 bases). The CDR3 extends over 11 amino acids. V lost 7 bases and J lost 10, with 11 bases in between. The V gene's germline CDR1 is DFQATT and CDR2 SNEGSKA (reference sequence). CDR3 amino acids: CSVKGYSPLHF. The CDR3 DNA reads TGCAGTGTTAAGGGGTACTCACCCCTCCACTTT.

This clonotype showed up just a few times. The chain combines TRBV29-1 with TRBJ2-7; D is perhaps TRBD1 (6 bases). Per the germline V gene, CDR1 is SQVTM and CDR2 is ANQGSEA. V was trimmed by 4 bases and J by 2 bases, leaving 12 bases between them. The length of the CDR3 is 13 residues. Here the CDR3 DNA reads TGCAGCGTTGTGTCTGCAGGGGCCTACGAGCAGTACTTC. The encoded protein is CSVVSAGAYEQYF.

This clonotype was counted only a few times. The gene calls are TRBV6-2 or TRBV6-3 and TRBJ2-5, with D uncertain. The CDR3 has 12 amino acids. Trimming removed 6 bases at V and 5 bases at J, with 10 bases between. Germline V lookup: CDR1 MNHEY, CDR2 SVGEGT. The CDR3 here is CASSRRRETQYF. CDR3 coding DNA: TGTGCCAGCAGCCGCAGGCGCGAGACCCAGTACTTC.

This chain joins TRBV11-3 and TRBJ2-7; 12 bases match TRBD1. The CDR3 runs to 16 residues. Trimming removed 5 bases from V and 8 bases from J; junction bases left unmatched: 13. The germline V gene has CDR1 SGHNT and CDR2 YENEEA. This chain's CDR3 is CASSLRPGQGALKQYF. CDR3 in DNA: TGTGCCAGCAGCCTACGTCCGGGACAGGGGGCTCTAAAGCAGTACTTC.

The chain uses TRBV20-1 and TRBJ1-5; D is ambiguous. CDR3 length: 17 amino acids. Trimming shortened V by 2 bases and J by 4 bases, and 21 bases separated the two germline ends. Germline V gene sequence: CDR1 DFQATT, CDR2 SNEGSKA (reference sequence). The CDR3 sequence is CSARPRAMGMFNQPQHF. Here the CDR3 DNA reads TGCAGTGCTAGACCCCGGGCGATGGGTATGTTTAATCAGCCCCAGCATTTT.

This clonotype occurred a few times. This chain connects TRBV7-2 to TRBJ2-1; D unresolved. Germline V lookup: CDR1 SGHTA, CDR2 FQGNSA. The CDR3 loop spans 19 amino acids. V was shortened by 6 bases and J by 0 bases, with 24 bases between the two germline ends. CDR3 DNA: TGTGCCAGCAGTAGGAGAAGCCTTTACTCATCGAGCTCCTACAATGAGCAGTTCTTC. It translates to CASSRRSLYSSSSYNEQFF. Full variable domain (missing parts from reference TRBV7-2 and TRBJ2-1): GAGVSQSPSNKVTEKGKDVELRCDPISGHTALYWYRQSLGQGLEFLIYFQGNSAPDKSGLPSDRFSAERTGGSVSTLTIQRTQQEDSAVYLCASSRRSLYSSSSYNEQFFGPGTRLTVL.

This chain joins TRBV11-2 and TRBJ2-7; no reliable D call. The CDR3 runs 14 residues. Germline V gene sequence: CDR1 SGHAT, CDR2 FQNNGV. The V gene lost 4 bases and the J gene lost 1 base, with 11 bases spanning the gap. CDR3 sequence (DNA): TGTGCCAGCAGCTCCTCGGCCAGATCCTACGAGCAGTACTTC. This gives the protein CASSSSARSYEQYF.

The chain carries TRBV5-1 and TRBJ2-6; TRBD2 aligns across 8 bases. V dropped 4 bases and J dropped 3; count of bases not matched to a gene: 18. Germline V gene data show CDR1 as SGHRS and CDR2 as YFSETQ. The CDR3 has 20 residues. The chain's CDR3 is CASSPSVTGGGIGGANVLTF. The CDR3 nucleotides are TGCGCCAGCAGCCCATCCGTTACAGGCGGGGGGATAGGTGGGGCCAACGTCCTGACTTTC.

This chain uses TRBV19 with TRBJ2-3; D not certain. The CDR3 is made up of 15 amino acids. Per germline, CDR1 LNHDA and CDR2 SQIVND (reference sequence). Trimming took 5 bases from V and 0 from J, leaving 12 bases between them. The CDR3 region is CASSSGRTSTDTQYF. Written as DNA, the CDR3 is TGTGCCAGTAGTTCTGGCCGAACTAGCACAGATACGCAGTATTTT.

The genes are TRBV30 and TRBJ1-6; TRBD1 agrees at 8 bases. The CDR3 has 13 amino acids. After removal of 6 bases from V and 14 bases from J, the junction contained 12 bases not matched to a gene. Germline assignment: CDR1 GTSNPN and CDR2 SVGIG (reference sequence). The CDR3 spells CACPDRTGRSLHF. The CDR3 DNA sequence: TGTGCCTGCCCAGATAGGACAGGGAGGTCCCTCCACTTT.

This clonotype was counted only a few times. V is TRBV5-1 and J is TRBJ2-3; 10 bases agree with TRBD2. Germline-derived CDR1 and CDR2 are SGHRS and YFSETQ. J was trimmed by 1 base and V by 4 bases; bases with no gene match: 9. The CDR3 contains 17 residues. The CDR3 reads CASSVPTGTSGTDTQYF. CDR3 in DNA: TGCGCCAGCAGCGTCCCTACCGGGACTAGCGGCACAGATACGCAGTATTTT.

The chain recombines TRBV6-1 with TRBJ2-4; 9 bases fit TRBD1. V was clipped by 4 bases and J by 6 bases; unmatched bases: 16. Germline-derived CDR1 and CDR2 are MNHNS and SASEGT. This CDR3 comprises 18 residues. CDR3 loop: CASSATHGGTGLLNIQYF. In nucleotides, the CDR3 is TGTGCCAGCAGTGCCACCCACGGCGGGACAGGGCTTCTAAACATTCAGTACTTC.

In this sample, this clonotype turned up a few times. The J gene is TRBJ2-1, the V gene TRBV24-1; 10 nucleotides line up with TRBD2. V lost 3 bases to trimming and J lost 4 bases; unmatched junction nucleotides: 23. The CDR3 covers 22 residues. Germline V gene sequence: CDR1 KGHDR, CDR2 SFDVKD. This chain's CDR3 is CATSDSRGGASGRSTRYNEQFF. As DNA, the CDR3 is TGTGCCACCAGTGATAGCCGGGGAGGGGCTAGCGGGAGATCGACAAGATACAATGAGCAGTTCTTC.

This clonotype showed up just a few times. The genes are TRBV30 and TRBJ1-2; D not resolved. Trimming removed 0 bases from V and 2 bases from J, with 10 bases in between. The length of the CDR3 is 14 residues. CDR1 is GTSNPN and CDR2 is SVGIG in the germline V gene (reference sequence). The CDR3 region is CAWSVGSGNYGYTF. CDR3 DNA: TGTGCCTGGAGTGTAGGGTCGGGGAACTATGGCTACACCTTC.

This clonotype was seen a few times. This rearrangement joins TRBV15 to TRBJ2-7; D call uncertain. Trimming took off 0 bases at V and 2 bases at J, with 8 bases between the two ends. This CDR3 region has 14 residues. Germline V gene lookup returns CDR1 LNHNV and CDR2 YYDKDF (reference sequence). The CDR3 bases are TGTGCCACCAGCAGAGAGAACGGCCCCTACGAGCAGTACTTC. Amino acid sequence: CATSRENGPYEQYF.

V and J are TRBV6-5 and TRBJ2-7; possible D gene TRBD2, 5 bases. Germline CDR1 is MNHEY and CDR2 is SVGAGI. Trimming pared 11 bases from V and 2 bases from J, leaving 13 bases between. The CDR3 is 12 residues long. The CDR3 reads CAVGGSPYEQYF. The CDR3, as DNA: TGTGCCGTCGGCGGGTCTCCCTACGAGCAGTACTTC.